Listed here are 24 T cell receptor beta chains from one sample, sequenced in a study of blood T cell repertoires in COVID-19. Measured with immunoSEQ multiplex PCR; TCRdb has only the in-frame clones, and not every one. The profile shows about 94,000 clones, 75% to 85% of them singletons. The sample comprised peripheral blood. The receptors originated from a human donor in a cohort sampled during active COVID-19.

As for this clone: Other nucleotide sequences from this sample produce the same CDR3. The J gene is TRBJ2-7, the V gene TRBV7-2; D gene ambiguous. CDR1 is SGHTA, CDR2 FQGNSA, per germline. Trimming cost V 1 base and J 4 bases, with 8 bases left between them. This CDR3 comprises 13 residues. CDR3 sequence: CASSLDSSYEQYF. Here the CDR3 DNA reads TGTGCCAGCAGCTTAGACAGCTCTTACGAGCAGTACTTC.

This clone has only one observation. CDR3 coding DNA: TGTGCCAGGGGGGGACAGCACCTCTACGAGCAGTACTTC. Translating it yields CARGGQHLYEQYF. J is TRBJ2-7 and V is TRBV6-5; weak D call: TRBD1 (7 bases). V dropped 9 bases and J dropped 3 bases, with 15 bases sitting between them. Germline CDR1 and CDR2: MNHEY and SVGAGI. This CDR3 contains 13 residues.

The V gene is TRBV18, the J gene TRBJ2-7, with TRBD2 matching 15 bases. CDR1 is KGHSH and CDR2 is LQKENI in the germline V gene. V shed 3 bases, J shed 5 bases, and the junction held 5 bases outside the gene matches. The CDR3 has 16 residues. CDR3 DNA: TGTGCCAGCTCACCTGGGACTAGCGGGAGGATGAACGAGCAGTACTTC. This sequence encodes CASSPGTSGRMNEQYF.

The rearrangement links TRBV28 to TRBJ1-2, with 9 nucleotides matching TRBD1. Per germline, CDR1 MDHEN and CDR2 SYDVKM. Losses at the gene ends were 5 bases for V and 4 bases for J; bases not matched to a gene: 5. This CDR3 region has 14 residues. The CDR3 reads CASSRQGGLYGYTF. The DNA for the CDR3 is TGTGCCAGCAGTCGACAGGGGGGTCTCTATGGCTACACCTTC.

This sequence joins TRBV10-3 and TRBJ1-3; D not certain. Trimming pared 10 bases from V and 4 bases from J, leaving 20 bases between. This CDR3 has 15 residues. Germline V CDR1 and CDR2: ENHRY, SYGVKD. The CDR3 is CATAPGSVGGNTIYF. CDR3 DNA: TGTGCCACCGCGCCTGGGTCGGTCGGGGGAAACACCATATATTTT.

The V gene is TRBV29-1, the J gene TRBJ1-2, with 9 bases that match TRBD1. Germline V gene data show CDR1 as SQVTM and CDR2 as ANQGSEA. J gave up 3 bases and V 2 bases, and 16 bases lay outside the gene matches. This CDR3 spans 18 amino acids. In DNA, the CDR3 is TGCAGCGTTGAACTGACCTGGGACAGGGAGAAGGGGGACTATGGCTACACCTTC. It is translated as CSVELTWDREKGDYGYTF. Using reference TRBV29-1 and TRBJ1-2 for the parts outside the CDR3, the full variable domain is SAVISQKPSRDICQRGTSLTIQCQVDSQVTMMFWYRQQPGQSLTLIATANQGSEATYESGFVIDKFPISRPNLTFSTLTVSNMSPEDSSIYLCSVELTWDREKGDYGYTFGSGTRLTVV.

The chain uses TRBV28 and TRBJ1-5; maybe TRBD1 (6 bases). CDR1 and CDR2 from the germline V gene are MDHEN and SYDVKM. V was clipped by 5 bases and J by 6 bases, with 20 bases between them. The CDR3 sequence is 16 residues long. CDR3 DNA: TGTGCCAGCAGTCAACGTAGGGGGAGCGTAGGTCAGCCCCAGCATTTT. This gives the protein CASSQRRGSVGQPQHF.

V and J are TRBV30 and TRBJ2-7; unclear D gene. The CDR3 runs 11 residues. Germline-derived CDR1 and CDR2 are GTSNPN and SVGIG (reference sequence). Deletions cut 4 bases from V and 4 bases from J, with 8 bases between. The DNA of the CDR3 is TGTGCCTGGACAAACGGGTACGAGCAGTACTTC. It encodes CAWTNGYEQYF.

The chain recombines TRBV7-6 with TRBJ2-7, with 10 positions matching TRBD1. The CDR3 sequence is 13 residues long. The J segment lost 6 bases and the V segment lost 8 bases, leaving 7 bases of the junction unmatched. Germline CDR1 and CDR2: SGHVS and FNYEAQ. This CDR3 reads CASSRDRGGEQYF. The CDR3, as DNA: TGTGCCAGCTCCCGGGACAGGGGTGGCGAGCAGTACTTC.

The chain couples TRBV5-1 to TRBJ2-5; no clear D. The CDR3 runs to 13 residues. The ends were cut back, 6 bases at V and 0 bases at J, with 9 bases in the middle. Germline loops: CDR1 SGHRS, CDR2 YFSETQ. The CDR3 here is CASTSPYQETQYF. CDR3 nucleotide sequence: TGCGCCAGCACCAGTCCCTACCAAGAGACCCAGTACTTC. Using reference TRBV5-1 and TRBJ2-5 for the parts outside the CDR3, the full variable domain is KAGVTQTPRYLIKTRGQQVTLSCSPISGHRSVSWYQQTPGQGLQFLFEYFSETQRNKGNFPGRFSGRQFSNSRSEMNVSTLELGDSALYLCASTSPYQETQYFGPGTRLLVL.

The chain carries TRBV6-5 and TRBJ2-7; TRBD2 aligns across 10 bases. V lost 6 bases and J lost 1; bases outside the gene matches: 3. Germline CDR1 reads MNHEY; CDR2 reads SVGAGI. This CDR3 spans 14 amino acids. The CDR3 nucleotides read TGTGCCAGCAGCCGAGCGGGAGGGTCCTACGAGCAGTACTTC. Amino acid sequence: CASSRAGGSYEQYF.

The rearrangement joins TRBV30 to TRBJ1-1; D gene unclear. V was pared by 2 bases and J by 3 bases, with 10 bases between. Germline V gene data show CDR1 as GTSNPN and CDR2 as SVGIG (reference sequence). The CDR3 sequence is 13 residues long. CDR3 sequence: CAWSRTGYTEAFF. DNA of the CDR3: TGTGCCTGGAGTCGGACGGGGTACACTGAAGCTTTCTTT.

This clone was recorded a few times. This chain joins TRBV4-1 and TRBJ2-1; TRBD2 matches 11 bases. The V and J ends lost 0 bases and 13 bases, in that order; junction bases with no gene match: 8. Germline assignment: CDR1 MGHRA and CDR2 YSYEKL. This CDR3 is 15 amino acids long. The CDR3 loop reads CASSQDHPLAGVQFF. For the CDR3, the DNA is TGCGCCAGCAGCCAAGATCATCCACTAGCGGGAGTTCAGTTCTTC.

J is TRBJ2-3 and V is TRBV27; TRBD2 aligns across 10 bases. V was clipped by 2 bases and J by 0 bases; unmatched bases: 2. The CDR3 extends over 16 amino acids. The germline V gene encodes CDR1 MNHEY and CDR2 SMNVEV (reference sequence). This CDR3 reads CASSLLAGVSTDTQYF. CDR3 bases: TGTGCCAGCAGTTTACTAGCGGGAGTTAGCACAGATACGCAGTATTTT.

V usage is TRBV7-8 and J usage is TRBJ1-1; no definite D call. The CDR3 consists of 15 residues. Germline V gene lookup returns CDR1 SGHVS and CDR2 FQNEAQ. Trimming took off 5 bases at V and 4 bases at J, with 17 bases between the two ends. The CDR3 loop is CASSPSGTGTTEAFF. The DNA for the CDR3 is TGTGCCAGCAGCCCCAGCGGCACCGGAACCACTGAAGCTTTCTTT.

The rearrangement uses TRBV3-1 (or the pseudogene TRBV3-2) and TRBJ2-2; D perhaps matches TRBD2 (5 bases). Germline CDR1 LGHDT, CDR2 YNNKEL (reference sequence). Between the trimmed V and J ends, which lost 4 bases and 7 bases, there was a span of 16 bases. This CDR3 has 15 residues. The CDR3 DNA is TGTGCCAGCAGCCTTGGAGGTAGCCGGATCGGGGAGCTGTTTTTT. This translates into CASSLGGSRIGELFF.

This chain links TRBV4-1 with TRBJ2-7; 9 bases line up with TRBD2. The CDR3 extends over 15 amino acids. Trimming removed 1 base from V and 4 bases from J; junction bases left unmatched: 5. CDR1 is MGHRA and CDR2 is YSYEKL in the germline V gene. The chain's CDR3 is CASSQGPAGGYEQYF. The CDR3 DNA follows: TGCGCCAGCAGCCAAGGTCCAGCGGGAGGTTACGAGCAGTACTTC.

The CDR3 here is CASSLSSGTVGDTQYF. The CDR3 coding sequence is TGTGCCAGCTCACTTTCCTCCGGGACAGTAGGAGATACGCAGTATTTT. The rearrangement links TRBV18 to TRBJ2-3; 7 nucleotides match TRBD1. Germline V gives CDR1 KGHSH, CDR2 LQKENI. Trimming removed 4 bases from V and 5 bases from J; junction bases left unmatched: 12. This CDR3 has 16 amino acids.

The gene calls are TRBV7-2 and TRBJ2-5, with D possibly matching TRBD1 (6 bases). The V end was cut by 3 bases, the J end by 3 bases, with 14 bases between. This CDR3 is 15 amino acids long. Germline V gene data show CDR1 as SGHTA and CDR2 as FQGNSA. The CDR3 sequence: CASSLTYRDEETQYF. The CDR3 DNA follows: TGTGCCAGCAGCTTGACCTACAGGGATGAAGAGACCCAGTACTTC.

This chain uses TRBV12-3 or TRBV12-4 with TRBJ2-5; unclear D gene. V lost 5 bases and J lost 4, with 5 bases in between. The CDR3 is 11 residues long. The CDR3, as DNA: TGTGCCAGCAGTCTCCTAGAGACCCAGTACTTC. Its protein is CASSLLETQYF.

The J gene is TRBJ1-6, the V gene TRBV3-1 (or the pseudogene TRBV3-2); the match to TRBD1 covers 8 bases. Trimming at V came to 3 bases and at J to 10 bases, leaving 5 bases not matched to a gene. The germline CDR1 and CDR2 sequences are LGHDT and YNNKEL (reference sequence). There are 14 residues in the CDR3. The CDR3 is CASSHGQGGSPLHF. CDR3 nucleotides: TGTGCCAGCAGCCACGGACAGGGAGGATCACCCCTCCACTTT.

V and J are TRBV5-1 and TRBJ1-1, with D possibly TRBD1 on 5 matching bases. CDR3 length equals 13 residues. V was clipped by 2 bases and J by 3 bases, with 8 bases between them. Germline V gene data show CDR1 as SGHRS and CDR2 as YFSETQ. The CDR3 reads CASSFSRDTEAFF. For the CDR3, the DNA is TGCGCCAGCAGCTTTTCCAGGGACACTGAAGCTTTCTTT.

CDR3: CASSPARGGSGANVLTF. CDR3 DNA: TGTGCCAGCAGCCCGGCCCGGGGGGGGTCTGGGGCCAACGTCCTGACTTTC. The chain employs TRBV5-4 and TRBJ2-6; 8 bases map to TRBD2. CDR1 is SGHNT and CDR2 is YYREEE in the germline V gene (reference sequence). Losses at the gene ends were 4 bases for V and 1 base for J; bases not matched to a gene: 7. This CDR3 has 17 amino acids.

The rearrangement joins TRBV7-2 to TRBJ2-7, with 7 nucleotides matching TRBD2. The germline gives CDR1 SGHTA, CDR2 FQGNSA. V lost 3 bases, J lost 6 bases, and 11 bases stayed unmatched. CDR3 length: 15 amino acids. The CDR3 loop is CASSFAGGSGTEQYF. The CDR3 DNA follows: TGTGCCAGCAGCTTCGCCGGGGGAAGCGGGACCGAGCAGTACTTC. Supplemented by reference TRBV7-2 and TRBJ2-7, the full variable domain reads GAGVSQSPSNKVTEKGKDVELRCDPISGHTALYWYRQSLGQGLEFLIYFQGNSAPDKSGLPSDRFSAERTGGSVSTLTIQRTQQEDSAVYLCASSFAGGSGTEQYFGPGTRLTVT.